These 25 T cell receptor beta chains were all obtained from the same sample, sequenced in a study of OX40 agonist ivuxolimab in advanced cancers. Measured with immunoSEQ multiplex PCR; TCRdb has only the in-frame clones, and not every one. The sample includes approximately 74,000 clones, around 90% of them seen just once. The specimen comprised CD4+ or CD8+ T cells sorted from blood, sampled in a trial of the OX40 agonist ivuxolimab. Every receptor here comes from an adult with an advanced solid tumor such as melanoma, head and neck, liver or kidney cancer.

This chain joins TRBV28 and TRBJ2-7; no firm D call. Between the trimmed V and J ends, which lost 5 bases and 3 bases, there was a span of 8 bases. The CDR3 length is 12 residues. Germline CDR1 and CDR2: MDHEN and SYDVKM. The CDR3 is CASSLRHYEQYF. DNA for the CDR3: TGTGCCAGCAGTCTGAGACACTACGAGCAGTACTTC.

The rearrangement uses TRBV11-2 and TRBJ2-1; the match to TRBD2 covers 9 bases. The CDR3 is 16 amino acids. CDR1 SGHAT and CDR2 FQNNGV come from the germline V gene. The J segment lost 6 bases and the V segment lost 1 base, leaving 7 bases of the junction unmatched. The CDR3 loop is CASSLGMSGRRNEQFF. The CDR3 DNA sequence: TGTGCCAGCAGCTTAGGAATGAGCGGGAGGCGCAATGAGCAGTTCTTC.

The rearrangement joins TRBV6-5 to TRBJ2-5; TRBD1 might be the D (7 bases). Germline CDR1 and CDR2: MNHEY and SVGAGI. The CDR3 consists of 13 residues. The V end lost 6 bases, the J end lost 3 bases, and 11 bases lay between the germline ends. CDR3 residues: CASREGTEETQYF. The CDR3 nucleotides are TGTGCCAGCAGGGAGGGGACAGAAGAGACCCAGTACTTC.

This clone was seen only a few times. The rearrangement links TRBV7-9 to TRBJ1-3, with 7 bases matching TRBD1. V shed 5 bases, J shed 4 bases, and the junction held 8 bases outside the gene matches. The CDR3 totals 15 residues. In germline, CDR1 is SEHNR, CDR2 FQNEAQ (reference sequence). The CDR3, as DNA: TGTGCCAGCAGCACCAGACAGGGCTTCGGAAACACCATATATTTT. This gives the protein CASSTRQGFGNTIYF.

In regard to this clone: One junction end does not reproduce the germline sequence, and a read error may be involved. The V call is TRBV2, the J call TRBJ2-1, with D perhaps matching TRBD1 or TRBD2 (6 bases each). This CDR3 is built from 15 residues. The V gene's germline CDR1 is SNHLY and CDR2 FYNNEI. The CDR3 DNA sequence: TGTGCCAACAGTGAGATACAGGGAGGCCGCAATGAGCAGTTCTTC. It specifies CANSEIQGGRNEQFF.

Written as DNA, the CDR3 is TGCAGCGTTGGGGCCTCCAGGGGCTACACCTTC. It codes for CSVGASRGYTF. The chain combines TRBV29-1 with TRBJ1-2; D is undetermined. The length of the CDR3 is 11 residues. Germline CDR1 is SQVTM and CDR2 is ANQGSEA. The ends were cut back, 4 bases at V and 8 bases at J, with 11 bases in the middle.

V gene TRBV5-6 combines with J gene TRBJ2-2; TRBD2 might be the D (6 bases). CDR1 SGHDT and CDR2 YYEEEE come from the germline V gene. The CDR3 has 16 residues. V was shortened by 1 base and J by 0 bases, with 10 bases between the two germline ends. The CDR3 sequence is CASSLYGGTNTGELFF. CDR3 nucleotides: TGTGCCAGCAGCTTGTATGGCGGGACGAACACCGGGGAGCTGTTTTTT.

The chain uses TRBV5-1 and TRBJ1-1, with D unresolved. The V and J ends lost 0 bases and 1 base respectively, with 7 bases between them. Looked up from germline, CDR1 is SGHRS and CDR2 is YFSETQ. This CDR3 spans 14 amino acids. As DNA, the CDR3 is TGCGCCAGCAGCTTGGGGTCCGGGAACACTGAAGCTTTCTTT. Its translation: CASSLGSGNTEAFF.

The V call is TRBV7-2, the J call TRBJ1-2, with a weak D call TRBD1 (6 bases). V was pared by 5 bases and J by 4 bases, with 14 bases between. Germline V CDR1 and CDR2: SGHTA, FQGNSA. The CDR3 consists of 14 residues. CDR3 DNA: TGTGCCAGCAGCCAGGGGACGGATTCCTATGGCTACACCTTC. It codes for CASSQGTDSYGYTF.

The sample holds a few counts of this clone. V usage is TRBV7-9 and J usage is TRBJ2-2; D uncertain. The CDR3 covers 9 residues. CDR1 SEHNR and CDR2 FQNEAQ come from the germline V gene (reference sequence). With 9 bases removed from V and 6 bases from J, the gap between germline ends came to 2 bases. CDR3 amino acids: CASPGELFF. The CDR3 DNA is TGTGCCAGTCCCGGGGAGCTGTTTTTT.

This clone was counted between two and nine times. The chain has TRBV18 and TRBJ2-7; D may be TRBD1 or TRBD2 (5 bases each). This CDR3 comprises 13 residues. The germline V gene encodes CDR1 KGHSH and CDR2 LQKENI. V was trimmed by 3 bases and J by 4 bases, leaving 10 bases between them. The CDR3 coding sequence is TGTGCCAGCTCACCCGGGACCCAATACGAGCAGTACTTC. This translates into CASSPGTQYEQYF.

This chain connects TRBV6-1 to TRBJ1-5; the D is unclear. The germline CDR1 and CDR2 sequences are MNHNS and SASEGT. CDR3 size: 15 residues. V gave up 8 bases and J gave up 0 bases, with 14 bases separating them. CDR3 sequence reads: CASSREPYSNQPQHF. The CDR3 DNA follows: TGTGCCAGCTCGAGAGAGCCTTATAGCAATCAGCCCCAGCATTTT.

The J gene is TRBJ2-1, the V gene TRBV15; D might be TRBD2 (6 bases). The germline V and J ends were trimmed by 1 base and 0 bases, with 7 bases remaining between them. Germline CDR1 and CDR2: LNHNV and YYDKDF (reference sequence). This CDR3 spans 15 amino acids. For the CDR3, the DNA is TGTGCCACCAGCAGAGGTAGCGGCTCCTACAATGAGCAGTTCTTC. Translation gives CATSRGSGSYNEQFF. The whole variable domain, filled in from reference TRBV15 and TRBJ2-1, reads DAMVIQNPRYQVTQFGKPVTLSCSQTLNHNVMYWYQQKSSQAPKLLFHYYDKDFNNEADTPDNFQSRRPNTSFCFLDIRSPGLGDTAMYLCATSRGSGSYNEQFFGPGTRLTVL.

The genes are TRBV27 and TRBJ2-7, with D possibly TRBD2 on 5 matching bases. This CDR3 comprises 15 residues. Germline CDR1 is MNHEY and CDR2 is SMNVEV (reference sequence). V was clipped by 3 bases and J by 6 bases, with 18 bases between them. This CDR3 is CASSLLLRGKREQYF. CDR3 nucleotides: TGTGCCAGCAGTTTGCTTTTACGGGGAAAGCGCGAGCAGTACTTC.

The table lists this clone with a few counts. The rearrangement links TRBV7-9 to TRBJ2-1; D is unclear. The CDR3 is 12 amino acids. Looked up from germline, CDR1 is SEHNR and CDR2 is FQNEAQ (reference sequence). Trimming shortened V by 0 bases and J by 14 bases, and 11 bases separated the two germline ends. The CDR3: CASSLAWPWEFF. The CDR3 coding sequence is TGTGCCAGCAGCTTAGCCTGGCCCTGGGAGTTCTTC.

The chain uses TRBV6-6 and TRBJ2-1; no definite D call. Germline CDR1 and CDR2: MNHNY and SVGAGI (reference sequence). The CDR3 is 14 amino acids. Trimming removed 2 bases from V and 0 bases from J, with 5 bases in between. The CDR3 DNA sequence: TGTGCCAGCAGTTACATCAGCTCCTACAATGAGCAGTTCTTC. Its translation: CASSYISSYNEQFF.

This clone appeared once. The V and J genes are TRBV7-2 and TRBJ2-5; possibly TRBD2 for D (6 bases). The V gene lost 3 bases and the J gene lost 1 base, with 9 bases spanning the gap. CDR3 size: 14 residues. Germline lookup yields CDR1 SGHTA and CDR2 FQGNSA. The CDR3 here is CASSLERAQETQYF. DNA of the CDR3: TGTGCCAGCAGCTTGGAGCGGGCCCAAGAGACCCAGTACTTC.

This clone was recorded once. V and J are TRBV7-2 and TRBJ2-1, with TRBD2 identical over 8 bases. The V gene's germline CDR1 is SGHTA and CDR2 FQGNSA. This CDR3 comprises 16 residues. V lost 1 base, J lost 4 bases, and 6 bases stayed unmatched. Here the CDR3 DNA reads TGTGCCAGCAGCTTAGGATCTAGCGGGTCTTACAATGAGCAGTTCTTC. It yields the protein CASSLGSSGSYNEQFF.

The V gene is TRBV28, the J gene TRBJ2-7, with D uncertain. The V gene's germline CDR1 is MDHEN and CDR2 SYDVKM. This CDR3 is 12 amino acids long. Trimming cost V 6 bases and J 4 bases, with 10 bases left between them. The chain's CDR3 is CASRGHRYEQYF. The CDR3 DNA follows: TGTGCCAGCAGAGGGCATAGGTACGAGCAGTACTTC. Supplemented by reference TRBV28 and TRBJ2-7, the full variable domain reads DVKVTQSSRYLVKRTGEKVFLECVQDMDHENMFWYRQDPGLGLRLIYFSYDVKMKEKGDIPEGYSVSREKKERFSLILESASTNQTSMYLCASRGHRYEQYFGPGTRLTVT.

The chain is built from TRBV13 and TRBJ1-1; the match to TRBD1 covers 12 bases. The V gene end was trimmed by 5 bases and the J gene end by 0 bases; junction bases not matched to a gene: 13. Germline CDR1 PRHDT, CDR2 FYEKMQ (reference sequence). The CDR3 covers 19 residues. The CDR3 protein is CASSTGQGATWEMNTEAFF. Written as DNA, the CDR3 is TGTGCCAGCAGCACGGGACAGGGGGCTACCTGGGAGATGAACACTGAAGCTTTCTTT.

This chain joins TRBV6-5 and TRBJ2-5; TRBD1 agrees at 7 bases. V lost 0 bases, J lost 2 bases, and 3 bases stayed unmatched. Germline V lookup: CDR1 MNHEY, CDR2 SVGAGI. The CDR3 totals 15 residues. The CDR3 region has the DNA TGTGCCAGCAGTTACTCCCTGGGACAGCAAGAGACCCAGTACTTC. Translation: CASSYSLGQQETQYF.

The rearrangement uses TRBV28 and TRBJ2-7; D is undetermined. V gave up 6 bases and J gave up 2 bases, with 11 bases separating them. The CDR3 length is 13 residues. The germline V gene encodes CDR1 MDHEN and CDR2 SYDVKM. Written as DNA, the CDR3 is TGTGCCAGCAGCCCTCACCGGACCTACGAGCAGTACTTC. It specifies CASSPHRTYEQYF.

The rearrangement links TRBV7-3 to TRBJ2-1; D is undetermined. This CDR3 region has 15 residues. V dropped 6 bases and J dropped 6 bases, with 18 bases sitting between them. Germline CDR1 reads SGHTA; CDR2 reads FQGTGA. The CDR3 DNA follows: TGTGCCAGCAGTCTTGCTGATCGTGCCTTCAATGAGCAGTTCTTC. Its translation is CASSLADRAFNEQFF.

The rearrangement joins TRBV7-8 to TRBJ1-4, with D possibly being TRBD1 (6 bases). The CDR3 extends over 15 amino acids. Trimming took 5 bases from V and 7 from J, leaving 17 bases between them. Germline V gives CDR1 SGHVS, CDR2 FQNEAQ. In DNA, the CDR3 is TGTGCCAGCAGCCCGGGCGGGGGGGGCCGTGAAAAACTGTTTTTT. It is translated as CASSPGGGGREKLFF.

V gene TRBV6-5 combines with J gene TRBJ2-3; maybe TRBD2 (5 bases). CDR3 length: 14 residues. V was cut by 5 bases and J by 1 base, with 10 bases left in between. Germline assignment: CDR1 MNHEY and CDR2 SVGAGI. The CDR3 here is CASSRERGTDTQYF. DNA of the CDR3: TGTGCCAGCAGTCGTGAGAGGGGCACAGATACGCAGTATTTT.